This T cell receptor beta chain was captured in a study of siplizumab effects on memory and regulatory T cells. Study results and caveats: Unstimulated subsets contained matches for only a minor fraction of alloreactive clones. In the presence of siplizumab, alloreactive sequences traceable to unstimulated CD4+ memory cells were significantly reduced.

TCRdb's table, derived via immunoSEQ multiplex PCR, lists solely in-frame clones and lacks some. Of more than 85,000 clones listed, 94% are singletons. Looked up from germline, CDR1 is MDHEN and CDR2 is SYDVKM. With 5 bases removed from V and 7 bases from J, the gap between germline ends came to 14 bases. This CDR3 region has 13 residues. As for this clone: Its antigen remains unknown.

The source material was Tregs sorted from blood. V is TRBV28 and J is TRBJ1-1, with no clear D. The clonotype comes from a human donor in good health. CDR3 sequence reads: CASSPHMGNEAFF. The DNA for the CDR3 is TGTGCCAGCAGTCCCCATATGGGGAATGAAGCTTTCTTT.